This T cell receptor (beta chain) originates from a study of tumor-infiltrating lymphocytes in primary liver carcinoma. Study information: Both sexes were represented among patients, who were 30 to 69 years old. Regardless of tissue type, samples showed similar yields of roughly 3.5 to 7.5 million productive TCRbeta reads.

Concerning this clonotype itself: A read error may be the cause here, since a much bigger clone is one base away.

RNA isolated from unsorted whole blood supplied the blood RNA, with germline DNA also extracted. V was clipped by 3 bases and J by 7 bases, with 13 bases between them. This CDR3 has 13 amino acids. The germline gives CDR1 SGHNT, CDR2 YENEEA. The researchers produced TCR beta cDNA from roughly 500 ng total RNA with a constant-region primer. Researchers made the TCR beta libraries by running three nested multiplex PCR rounds with slightly modified ARM-PCR. Researchers ran the first two PCR rounds for 10 cycles each with TRBV1-TRBV30 forward primers and a C-beta reverse primer. MiXCR, applied by TCRdb to the multiplex PCR reads, yields one record per CDR3 protein. The table has 180,000 or so distinct CDR3 sequences, 50% to 75% seen once.

Sequencing input: peripheral blood. V and J are TRBV11-3 and TRBJ2-7, with D tentatively TRBD1 (6 bases). The clonotype was recovered from a man aged 40-49 years with primary liver carcinoma and hepatitis B virus infection. CDR3 protein: CASSLGARREQYF. DNA for the CDR3: TGTGCCAGCAGCTTGGGGGCCCGCAGAGAGCAGTACTTC.